Below, 12 T cell receptor beta chains from the same sample are listed, as sequenced in a study of a mutant IDH1 vaccine in newly diagnosed glioma. Noted time point: week 47, end of study. Every vaccination contained 300 ug of the mutant IDH1 20-mer peptide and was paired with topical imiquimod. Some clones are missing from TCRdb's copy, which holds only in-frame ones; the method was immunoSEQ multiplex PCR. The table has approximately 25,000 clones, over 80% seen once. No antigen has been assigned to these receptors. The source was PBMCs, collected from a glioma patient whose treatment included an IDH1 peptide vaccine. These receptors came from a man aged 40-49 years with glioma. Some clones in this sample may be carry-over from other donors' samples.

This clone was recorded only once. V and J are TRBV10-1 and TRBJ1-1, with unresolved D. The V end lost 2 bases, the J end lost 1 base, and 5 bases lay between the germline ends. Germline V lookup: CDR1 WNHNN, CDR2 SYGVQD (reference sequence). The CDR3 sequence is 13 residues long. This chain's CDR3 is CASSEKQNTEAFF. Here the CDR3 DNA reads TGCGCCAGCAGTGAGAAACAGAACACTGAAGCTTTCTTT.

The table lists this clone with a count of one. DNA for the CDR3: TGCAGTGCTAGCTCCTACAATGAGCAGTTCTTC. Its protein is CSASSYNEQFF. The chain is built from TRBV20-1 and TRBJ2-1; D not certain. Between the trimmed V and J ends, which lost 3 bases and 0 bases, there was a span of 0 bases. The CDR3 contains 11 residues. Germline CDR1 reads DFQATT; CDR2 reads SNEGSKA (reference sequence).

The chain couples TRBV5-4 to TRBJ1-2; D is uncertain. This CDR3 comprises 12 residues. The V end lost 2 bases, the J end lost 8 bases, and 10 bases lay between the germline ends. Germline values: CDR1 SGHNT, CDR2 YYREEE (reference sequence). Written as DNA, the CDR3 is TGTGCCAGCAGCTTTAACGGGATCGGCTACACCTTC. Translating it yields CASSFNGIGYTF.

This clone was seen just once. The genes are TRBV2 and TRBJ2-7; 8 nucleotides agree with TRBD2. The V and J ends lost 6 bases and 3 bases, in that order; junction bases with no gene match: 19. The CDR3 is 18 residues long. Germline V CDR1 and CDR2: SNHLY, FYNNEI. CDR3 DNA sequence: TGTGCCAGCAGAAGAGGCAGGGGAGTTAGCGGGGTCTTCTACGAGCAGTACTTC. Translation gives CASRRGRGVSGVFYEQYF.

CDR3 protein: CAWSSSGTDNTDTQYF. The CDR3 nucleotides read TGTGCCTGGAGTTCCTCCGGGACCGATAATACAGATACGCAGTATTTT. V is TRBV30 and J is TRBJ2-3, with D possibly being TRBD1 or TRBD2 (5 bases each). This CDR3 spans 16 amino acids. Germline V gene lookup returns CDR1 GTSNPN and CDR2 SVGIG (reference sequence). The V end was cut by 2 bases, the J end by 3 bases, with 18 bases between. Complete variable domain (other parts from reference TRBV30 and TRBJ2-3): SQTIHQWPATLVQPVGSPLSLECTVEGTSNPNLYWYRQAAGRGLQLLFYSVGIGQISSEVPQNLSASRPQDRQFILSSKKLLLSDSGFYLCAWSSSGTDNTDTQYFGPGTRLTVL.

The chain carries TRBV10-3 and TRBJ1-1; the D gene is possibly TRBD1 (5 bases). The germline CDR1 and CDR2 sequences are ENHRY and SYGVKD. The CDR3 is 15 amino acids. V dropped 6 bases and J dropped 4 bases, with 18 bases sitting between them. This chain's CDR3 is CAISEGGGGVTEAFF. The CDR3 DNA sequence: TGTGCCATCAGCGAGGGTGGGGGGGGAGTCACTGAAGCTTTCTTT.

V gene TRBV18 combines with J gene TRBJ2-7; 9 nucleotides align to TRBD1. This CDR3 has 16 residues. Germline V gives CDR1 KGHSH, CDR2 LQKENI. The V gene end was trimmed by 0 bases and the J gene end by 5 bases; junction bases not matched to a gene: 8. The CDR3 coding sequence is TGTGCCAGCTCACCACCGGGGAGGACAGGGGCCCACGAGCAGTACTTC. This codes for CASSPPGRTGAHEQYF.

This clone was picked up a small number of times. This chain uses TRBV10-2 with TRBJ1-1, with D possibly being TRBD1 (6 bases). V lost 6 bases and J lost 4, with 9 bases in between. Germline CDR1 and CDR2: WSHSY and SAAADI. The CDR3 runs to 12 residues. The CDR3 DNA sequence: TGCGCCAGCAGGGACAGTTCCACTGAAGCTTTCTTT. It encodes CASRDSSTEAFF.

The chain carries TRBV6-1 and TRBJ1-3; D ambiguous. The V gene lost 1 base and the J gene lost 2 bases, with 9 bases spanning the gap. Germline-derived CDR1 and CDR2 are MNHNS and SASEGT. The CDR3 sequence is 15 residues long. CDR3 sequence reads: CASSEGRFTGNTIYF. CDR3 nucleotide sequence: TGTGCCAGCAGTGAAGGCCGGTTTACTGGAAACACCATATATTTT.

The chain carries TRBV2 and TRBJ2-1; 7 bases map to TRBD2. This CDR3 is 13 amino acids long. V was pared by 6 bases and J by 4 bases, with 3 bases of the junction left unmatched. Germline lookup yields CDR1 SNHLY and CDR2 FYNNEI. The CDR3 here is CASSPGGYNEQFF. In nucleotides, the CDR3 is TGTGCCAGCAGCCCGGGGGGATACAATGAGCAGTTCTTC.

The chain carries TRBV5-1 and TRBJ1-6; 9 nucleotides match TRBD1. V lost 5 bases and J lost 8; bases outside the gene matches: 8. The CDR3 is made up of 15 amino acids. The germline gives CDR1 SGHRS, CDR2 YFSETQ. CDR3 loop: CASSRTGGYDSPLHF. CDR3 coding DNA: TGCGCCAGCAGTCGTACAGGGGGCTACGATTCACCCCTCCACTTT.

V usage is TRBV5-4 and J usage is TRBJ2-3; 9 bases map to TRBD2. J gave up 15 bases and V 4 bases, and 24 bases lay outside the gene matches. The CDR3 totals 17 residues. Germline-derived CDR1 and CDR2 are SGHNT and YYREEE (reference sequence). CDR3 DNA: TGTGCCAGCAGCCCCGGGGCAGGGGGAAAGCGGGGGGAAAGGACATATTTT. Translated: CASSPGAGGKRGERTYF.